One and the same sample provided the 20 T cell receptor beta chains below, sequenced in a study of read filtering for tumor transcriptome and immune sequencing. This library used around 400 ng RNA and molecular barcoded adaptors spanning alpha/delta and beta/gamma chains. From the reads, TCRdb called clonotypes with MiXCR, one entry per CDR3 protein. The data show fewer than 45,000 distinct CDR3 sequences, approximately 12% seen once. Sequenced: a population of CD138-negative cells sorted from bone marrow. These receptors were taken from a donor older than 35 with multiple myeloma.

There are many counts of this clonotype. V and J are TRBV5-1 and TRBJ2-7; the D is unclear. Germline lookup yields CDR1 SGHRS and CDR2 YFSETQ. V lost 0 bases and J 3 bases, leaving 10 bases between the germline ends. The CDR3 has 14 residues. The CDR3 nucleotides are TGCGCCAGCAGCTTGGCTTTGGGAAACTACGAGCAGTACTTC. It yields the protein CASSLALGNYEQYF.

The sample holds many counts of this clonotype. The gene calls are TRBV2 and TRBJ2-1, with 8 bases identical to TRBD2. This CDR3 has 15 residues. Germline V gives CDR1 SNHLY, CDR2 FYNNEI. V lost 6 bases to trimming and J lost 1 base; unmatched junction nucleotides: 5. CDR3 sequence reads: CASRAGTSSYNEQFF. DNA for the CDR3: TGTGCCAGCAGGGCCGGGACTAGTTCCTACAATGAGCAGTTCTTC.

This clonotype occurred many times. The chain recombines TRBV2 with TRBJ2-5; 13 bases line up with TRBD2. This CDR3 region has 15 residues. J gave up 10 bases and V 6 bases, and 11 bases lay outside the gene matches. Germline lookup yields CDR1 SNHLY and CDR2 FYNNEI. The CDR3 is CASRTGTSGASSQYF. DNA of the CDR3: TGTGCCAGCAGGACGGGGACTAGCGGGGCCAGCAGCCAGTACTTC.

This clonotype was observed many times. The chain combines TRBV7-2 with TRBJ2-3; D might be TRBD2 (5 bases). The V gene lost 5 bases and the J gene lost 2 bases, with 8 bases spanning the gap. The CDR3 loop spans 13 amino acids. Germline assignment: CDR1 SGHTA and CDR2 FQGNSA. The CDR3 DNA sequence: TGTGCCAGCAGCCGGGATTTCACAGATACGCAGTATTTT. This codes for CASSRDFTDTQYF.

In regard to this clonotype: A far bigger clonotype differs at one base, so this is likely a read error. Written as DNA, the CDR3 is TGTGCCACCGAGGGGGGGGGATCACGCGAGCAGTTCTTC. Translated: CATEGGGSREQFF. The chain joins TRBV6-5 to TRBJ2-1; D might be TRBD2 (7 bases). With 10 bases removed from V and 10 bases from J, the gap between germline ends came to 20 bases. Germline V gene lookup returns CDR1 MNHEY and CDR2 SVGAGI. The CDR3 covers 13 residues.

On this clonotype: No DNA is shown, since the ends of the CDR3 on it are uncertain; the CDR3 is the one TCRdb lists. The CDR3 region is CAISEWGDGANVPTF. The rearrangement joins TRBV10-3 to TRBJ2-6; no DNA check was done on the table's D call, TRBD1. The CDR3 region is 15 residues in length, termini included. The germline CDR1 and CDR2 sequences are ENHRY and SYGVKD.

This clonotype was observed many times. The rearrangement joins TRBV7-9 to TRBJ2-1; no clear D gene. V was cut by 5 bases and J by 8 bases, with 22 bases left in between. The CDR3 loop spans 16 amino acids. The V gene's germline CDR1 is SEHNR and CDR2 FQNEAQ (reference sequence). The CDR3 sequence: CASSNTETFFDDEQFF. The CDR3 nucleotides read TGTGCCAGCAGCAACACGGAGACATTCTTTGACGATGAGCAGTTCTTC.

Concerning this clonotype: A read error is possible here, since a much larger clone lies one base away. The chain has TRBV14 and TRBJ1-2; 9 bases line up with TRBD1. CDR1 SGHDN and CDR2 FVKESK come from the germline V gene. The CDR3 sequence is 16 residues long. The CDR3 sequence is CASSQSGQGINYGCTF. The DNA of the CDR3 is TGTGCCAGCAGCCAATCCGGACAGGGGATTAACTATGGCTGCACCTTC.

This clonotype was recorded at least ten times. The gene calls are TRBV28 and TRBJ2-7; 7 nucleotides line up with TRBD1. CDR3 length: 14 amino acids. Germline V gene sequence: CDR1 MDHEN, CDR2 SYDVKM. V lost 3 bases, J lost 7 bases, and 9 bases stayed unmatched. CDR3 coding DNA: TGTGCCAGCAGTTTCCGACAGGGAGTGAGGGAGCAGTACTTC. This gives the protein CASSFRQGVREQYF.

This clonotype was counted ten times or more. The chain uses TRBV5-1 and TRBJ1-1, with D possibly being TRBD1 (5 bases). The CDR3 consists of 14 residues. The germline V gene encodes CDR1 SGHRS and CDR2 YFSETQ. V was trimmed by 0 bases and J by 1 base, leaving 7 bases between them. The chain's CDR3 is CASSLAGRNTEAFF. CDR3 bases: TGCGCCAGCAGCTTGGCAGGGAGGAACACTGAAGCTTTCTTT.

On this clonotype: The final CDR3 position lacks the conserved phenylalanine or tryptophan, pointing to a likely read error. DNA for the CDR3: TGCGCCAGCAGCACACTAGCGGGGGGTTACAATGAGCAGTTCCTC. It yields the protein CASSTLAGGYNEQFL. The chain recombines TRBV6-2 or TRBV6-3 with TRBJ2-1; 12 bases agree with TRBD2. In germline, CDR1 is MNHEY, CDR2 SVGEGT. There are 15 residues in the CDR3.

This clonotype was seen many times. The J gene is TRBJ1-5, the V gene TRBV7-9, with no clear D. Germline CDR1 reads SEHNR; CDR2 reads FQNEAQ (reference sequence). V gave up 5 bases and J gave up 9 bases, with 17 bases separating them. The CDR3 has 14 residues. In nucleotides, the CDR3 is TGTGCCAGCAGCAACCGGGATACAGATGGGCCCCAGCATTTT. Translating gives CASSNRDTDGPQHF.

This clonotype occurred a few times. A read error is the likely source, as a far larger clone sits one nucleotide away. The CDR3 spells CASTGGDSRGTEAFF. The CDR3 DNA follows: TGTGCCAGCACGGGGGGGGACTCTCGGGGCACTGAAGCTTTCTTT. The J gene is TRBJ1-1, the V gene TRBV7-4; TRBD1 might be the D (5 bases). V lost 7 bases, J lost 4 bases, and 19 bases lay in between. Germline CDR1 reads SGHVT; CDR2 reads SQSDAQ. The CDR3 is 15 residues long.

This clonotype appeared many times. The chain joins TRBV23-1 to TRBJ1-5, with D uncertain. TRBV23-1 is classed as an ORF, of uncertain function. V was clipped by 0 bases and J by 11 bases, with 14 bases between them. The CDR3 loop spans 14 amino acids. Here the CDR3 DNA reads TGCGCCAGCAGTCAATCGGGCTGGTCCAGGACCCAGCATTTT. This codes for CASSQSGWSRTQHF.

Points on this clonotype: A much larger clone lies one base from this, so it may be a read error. This rearrangement joins TRBV18 to TRBJ2-7; a weak D match, TRBD1 (6 bases). Germline assignment: CDR1 KGHSH and CDR2 LQKENI. This CDR3 comprises 14 residues. The CDR3 loop is CASSPSTGEYEPYF. DNA of the CDR3: TGTGCCAGCTCACCATCGACAGGAGAGTACGAGCCGTACTTC.

This clonotype was counted ten times or more. The chain links TRBV6-6 to TRBJ1-2; D unclear. This CDR3 has 14 residues. Germline-derived CDR1 and CDR2 are MNHNY and SVGAGI (reference sequence). Trimming left V 2 bases short and J 4 bases short, with 11 bases between. The CDR3 DNA follows: TGTGCCAGCAGTTACCCAGAGGGAGGCTATGGCTACACCTTC. Translated, it gives CASSYPEGGYGYTF.

This clonotype has ten or more counts. V is TRBV29-1 and J is TRBJ1-1; a weak D match, TRBD1 (6 bases). The CDR3 covers 14 residues. Trimming removed 6 bases from V and 1 base from J, with 15 bases in between. CDR1 and CDR2 (germline): SQVTM, ANQGSEA. CDR3 bases: TGCAGCGTCTCTATCAGGGGCGGGAACACTGAAGCTTTCTTT. Amino acid sequence: CSVSIRGGNTEAFF.

This clonotype was seen many times. The CDR3 DNA sequence: TGTGCCAGCTCAAGACTAGTATCAGATACGCAGTATTTT. Amino acids: CASSRLVSDTQYF. V is TRBV18 and J is TRBJ2-3, with TRBD2 as a possible D gene (6 bases). Germline V CDR1 and CDR2: KGHSH, LQKENI. Trimming left V 5 bases short and J 4 bases short, with 10 bases between. There are 13 residues in the CDR3.

This clonotype was picked up many times. The chain couples TRBV27 to TRBJ2-1; 8 nucleotides agree with TRBD2. The CDR3 extends over 17 amino acids. In germline, CDR1 is MNHEY, CDR2 SMNVEV (reference sequence). J lost 7 bases, V lost 5 bases, and 16 bases had no gene match. DNA for the CDR3: TGTGCCAGCAGTATGACCCTCGGGGGGGGCCTGGGGAATGAGCAGTTCTTC. It is translated as CASSMTLGGGLGNEQFF.

This clonotype was seen many times. The chain employs TRBV6-5 and TRBJ1-4; 8 positions match TRBD1. The CDR3 totals 15 residues. V lost 6 bases, J lost 2 bases, and 5 bases stayed unmatched. Germline-derived CDR1 and CDR2 are MNHEY and SVGAGI. This chain's CDR3 is CASSRHRGTNEKLFF. CDR3 nucleotide sequence: TGTGCCAGCAGCCGACACAGGGGGACTAATGAAAAACTGTTTTTT.